This T cell receptor beta chain emerged from a study of T cells in Graves' hyperthyroidism and ophthalmopathy. Of note for this clonotype: Antigen: not known.

Absent ophthalmopathy progression within 18 months defined stable Graves' hyperthyroidism. Diagnoses were made from clinical symptoms, serum measures (thyroxine and TRAb), thyroid ultrasound and orbital computed tomography. TCR beta CDR3 regions were amplified from RNA. The study used the HTBI primer set for a first-round RT-PCR of the TCR CDR3. One entry per CDR3 protein results from TCRdb running MiXCR on the multiplex PCR reads. The data hold roughly 300,000 distinct CDR3 sequences, with around a sixth observed a single time. CDR3 length: 16 amino acids. Germline V gene data show CDR1 as SGHRS and CDR2 as YFSETQ. V was pared by 2 bases and J by 3 bases, with 15 bases between. Study outcomes and limitations: Classification by a 13 V-J model distinguished ophthalmopathy from stable hyperthyroidism. In validation, the model predicted ophthalmopathy. These predictions came a median about 6 months before onset.

J is TRBJ1-3 and V is TRBV5-1; the D is unclear. This TCR derives from a woman aged 45-65 years with Graves' hyperthyroidism. Sequences were obtained from blood. CDR3 in DNA: TGCGCCAGCAGCTTAGGAGGGTTAATAGGTGGAAACACCATATATTTT. It is translated as CASSLGGLIGGNTIYF. The variable domain in full, with the rest retrieved from reference TRBV5-1 and TRBJ1-3, is KAGVTQTPRYLIKTRGQQVTLSCSPISGHRSVSWYQQTPGQGLQFLFEYFSETQRNKGNFPGRFSGRQFSNSRSEMNVSTLELGDSALYLCASSLGGLIGGNTIYFGEGSWLTVV.